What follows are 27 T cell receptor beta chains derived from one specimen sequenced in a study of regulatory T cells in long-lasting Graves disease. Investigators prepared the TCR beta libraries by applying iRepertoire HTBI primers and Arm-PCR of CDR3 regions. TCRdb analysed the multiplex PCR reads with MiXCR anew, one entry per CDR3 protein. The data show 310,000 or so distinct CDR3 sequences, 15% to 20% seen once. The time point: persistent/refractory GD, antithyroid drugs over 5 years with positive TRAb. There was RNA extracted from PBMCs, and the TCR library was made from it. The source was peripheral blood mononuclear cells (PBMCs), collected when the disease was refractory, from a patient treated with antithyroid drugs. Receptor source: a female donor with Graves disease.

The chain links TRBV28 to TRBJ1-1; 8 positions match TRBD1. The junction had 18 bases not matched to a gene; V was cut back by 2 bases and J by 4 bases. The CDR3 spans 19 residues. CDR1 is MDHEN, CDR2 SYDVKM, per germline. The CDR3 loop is CASSLRSPRGRGRGTEAFF. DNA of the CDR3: TGTGCCAGCAGTTTAAGGTCGCCCAGGGGGCGCGGGAGGGGCACTGAAGCTTTCTTT.

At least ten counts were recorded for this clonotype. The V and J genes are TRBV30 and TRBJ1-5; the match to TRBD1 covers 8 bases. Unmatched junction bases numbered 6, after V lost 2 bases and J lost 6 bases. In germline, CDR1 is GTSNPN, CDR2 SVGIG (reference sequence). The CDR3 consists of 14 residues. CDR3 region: CAWSRTGTGQPQHF. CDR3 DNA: TGTGCCTGGAGTCGGACAGGGACAGGTCAGCCCCAGCATTTT.

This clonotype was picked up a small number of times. The CDR3 DNA reads as TGTGCCAGCAGCGCCAATTGGGGATACGAGCAGTACTTC. This sequence encodes CASSANWGYEQYF. The chain employs TRBV13 and TRBJ2-7; D gene uncertain. V shed 5 bases and J shed 4 bases, with 12 bases lying between them. This CDR3 region has 13 residues. CDR1 and CDR2 from the germline V gene are PRHDT and FYEKMQ (reference sequence).

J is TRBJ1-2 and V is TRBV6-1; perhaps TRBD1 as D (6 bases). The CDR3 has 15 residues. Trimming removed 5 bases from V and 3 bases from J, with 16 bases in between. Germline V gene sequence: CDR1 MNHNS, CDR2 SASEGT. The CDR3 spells CASSPSGGGDYGYTF. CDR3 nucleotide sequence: TGTGCCAGCAGTCCTTCCGGGGGGGGCGACTATGGCTACACCTTC.

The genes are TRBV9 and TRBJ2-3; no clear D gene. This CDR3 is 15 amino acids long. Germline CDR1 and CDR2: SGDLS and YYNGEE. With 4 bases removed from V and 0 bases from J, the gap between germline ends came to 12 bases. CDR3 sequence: CASSRDGTSTDTQYF. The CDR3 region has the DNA TGTGCCAGCAGCCGAGACGGAACTAGCACAGATACGCAGTATTTT.

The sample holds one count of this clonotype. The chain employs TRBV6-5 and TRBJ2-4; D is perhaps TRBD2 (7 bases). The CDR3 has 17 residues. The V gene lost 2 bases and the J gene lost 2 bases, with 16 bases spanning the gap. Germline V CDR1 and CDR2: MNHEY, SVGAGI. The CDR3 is CASSYGGGLSSKNIQYF. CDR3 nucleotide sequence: TGTGCCAGCAGTTACGGGGGGGGGCTATCTTCCAAAAACATTCAGTACTTC.

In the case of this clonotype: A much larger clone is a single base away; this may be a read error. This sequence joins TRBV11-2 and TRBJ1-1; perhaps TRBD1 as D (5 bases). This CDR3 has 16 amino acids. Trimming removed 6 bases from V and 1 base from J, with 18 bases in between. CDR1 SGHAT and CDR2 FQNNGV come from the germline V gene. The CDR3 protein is CASRTGLRGPNTEAFF. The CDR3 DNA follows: TGTGCCAGCAGGACCGGTTTACGGGGACCGAACACTGAAGCTTTCTTT.

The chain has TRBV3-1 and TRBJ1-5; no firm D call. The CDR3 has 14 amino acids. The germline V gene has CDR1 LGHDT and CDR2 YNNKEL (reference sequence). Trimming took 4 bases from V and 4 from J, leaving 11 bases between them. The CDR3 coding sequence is TGTGCCAGCAGCCTGGACGGTCCGAATCAGCCCCAGCATTTT. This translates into CASSLDGPNQPQHF.

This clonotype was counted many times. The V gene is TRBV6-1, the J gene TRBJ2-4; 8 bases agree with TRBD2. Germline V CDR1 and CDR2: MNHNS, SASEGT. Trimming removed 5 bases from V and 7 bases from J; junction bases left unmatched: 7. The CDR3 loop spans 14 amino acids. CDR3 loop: CASSMAPGGNIQYF. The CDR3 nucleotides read TGTGCCAGCAGTATGGCCCCGGGGGGGAACATTCAGTACTTC.

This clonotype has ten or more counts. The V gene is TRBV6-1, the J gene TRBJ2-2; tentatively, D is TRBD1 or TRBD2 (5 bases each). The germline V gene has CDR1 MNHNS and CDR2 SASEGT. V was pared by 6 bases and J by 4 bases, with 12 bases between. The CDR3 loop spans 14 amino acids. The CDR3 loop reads CASRPGTLTGELFF. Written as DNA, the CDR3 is TGTGCCAGCAGACCCGGGACGCTCACCGGGGAGCTGTTTTTT.

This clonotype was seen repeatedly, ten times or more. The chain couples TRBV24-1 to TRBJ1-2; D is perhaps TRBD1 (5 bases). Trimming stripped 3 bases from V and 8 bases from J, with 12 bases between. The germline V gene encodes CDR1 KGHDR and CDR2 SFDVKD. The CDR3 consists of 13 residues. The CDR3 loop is CATSDTRADGYTF. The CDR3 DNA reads TGTGCCACCAGTGATACCAGGGCGGACGGCTACACCTTC.

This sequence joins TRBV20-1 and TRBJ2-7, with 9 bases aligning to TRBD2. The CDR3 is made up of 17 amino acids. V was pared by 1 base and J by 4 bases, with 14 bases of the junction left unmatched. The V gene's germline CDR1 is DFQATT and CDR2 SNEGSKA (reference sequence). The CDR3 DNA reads TGCAGTGCTAGAGGGCTAGCGGGGAAATTCCACCCGTACGAGCAGTACTTC. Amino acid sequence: CSARGLAGKFHPYEQYF.

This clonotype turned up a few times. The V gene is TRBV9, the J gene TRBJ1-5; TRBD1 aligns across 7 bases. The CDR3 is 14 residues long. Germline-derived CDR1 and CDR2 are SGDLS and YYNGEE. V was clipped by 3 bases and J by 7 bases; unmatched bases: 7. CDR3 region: CASSGGTDNQPQHF. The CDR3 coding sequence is TGTGCCAGCAGCGGTGGGACAGATAACCAGCCCCAGCATTTT.

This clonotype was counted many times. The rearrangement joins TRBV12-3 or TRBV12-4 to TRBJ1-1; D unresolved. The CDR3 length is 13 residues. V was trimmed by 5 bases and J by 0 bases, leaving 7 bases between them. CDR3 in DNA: TGTGCCAGCAGTGTTCGGGTGAACACTGAAGCTTTCTTT. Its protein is CASSVRVNTEAFF.

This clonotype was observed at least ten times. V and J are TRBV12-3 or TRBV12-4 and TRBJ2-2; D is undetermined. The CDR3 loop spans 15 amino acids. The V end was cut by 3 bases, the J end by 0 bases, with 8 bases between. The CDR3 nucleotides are TGTGCCAGCAGTTTTAGGCTAGCGAACACCGGGGAGCTGTTTTTT. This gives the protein CASSFRLANTGELFF.

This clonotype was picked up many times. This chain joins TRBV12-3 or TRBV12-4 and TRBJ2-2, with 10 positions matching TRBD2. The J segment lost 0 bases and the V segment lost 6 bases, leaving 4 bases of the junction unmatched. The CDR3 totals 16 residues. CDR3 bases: TGTGCCAGCAGCTATACTAGCGGGGCGAACACCGGGGAGCTGTTTTTT. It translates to CASSYTSGANTGELFF.

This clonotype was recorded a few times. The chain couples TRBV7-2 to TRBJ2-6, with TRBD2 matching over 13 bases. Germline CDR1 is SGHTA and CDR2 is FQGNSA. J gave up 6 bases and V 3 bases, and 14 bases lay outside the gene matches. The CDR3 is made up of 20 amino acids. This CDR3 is CASSLGLAGRAGFAANVLTF. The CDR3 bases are TGTGCCAGCAGCTTGGGACTAGCGGGACGGGCCGGCTTCGCGGCCAACGTCCTGACTTTC.

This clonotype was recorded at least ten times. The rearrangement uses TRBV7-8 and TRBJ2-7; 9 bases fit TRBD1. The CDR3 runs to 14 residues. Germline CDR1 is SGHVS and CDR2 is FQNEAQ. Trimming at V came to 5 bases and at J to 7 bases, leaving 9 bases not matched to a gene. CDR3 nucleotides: TGTGCCAGCAGCCCGGGGACAGGGCTGCAAGAGCAGTACTTC. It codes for CASSPGTGLQEQYF.

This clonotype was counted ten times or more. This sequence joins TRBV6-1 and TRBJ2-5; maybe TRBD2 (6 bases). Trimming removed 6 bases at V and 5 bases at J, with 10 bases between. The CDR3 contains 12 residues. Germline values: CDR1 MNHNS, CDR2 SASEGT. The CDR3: CASSDSGETQYF. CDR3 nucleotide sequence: TGTGCCAGCAGCGACAGCGGGGAGACCCAGTACTTC.

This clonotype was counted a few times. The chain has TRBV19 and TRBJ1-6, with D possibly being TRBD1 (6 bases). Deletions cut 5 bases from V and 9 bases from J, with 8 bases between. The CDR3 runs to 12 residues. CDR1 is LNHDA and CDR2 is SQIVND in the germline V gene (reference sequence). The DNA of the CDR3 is TGTGCCAGTAGTCAGGGGAGTTCACCCCTCCACTTT. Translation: CASSQGSSPLHF.

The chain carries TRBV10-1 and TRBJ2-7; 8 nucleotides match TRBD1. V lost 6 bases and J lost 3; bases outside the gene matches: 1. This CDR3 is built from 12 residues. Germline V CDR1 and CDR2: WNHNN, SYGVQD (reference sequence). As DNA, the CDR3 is TGCGCCAGCAGGGACAGGGTCTACGAGCAGTACTTC. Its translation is CASRDRVYEQYF.

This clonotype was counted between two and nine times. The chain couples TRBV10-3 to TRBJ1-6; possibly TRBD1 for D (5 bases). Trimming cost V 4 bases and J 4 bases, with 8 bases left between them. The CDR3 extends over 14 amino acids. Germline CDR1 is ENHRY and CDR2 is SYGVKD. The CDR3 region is CAISAGGYNSPLHF. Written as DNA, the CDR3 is TGTGCCATCAGTGCGGGGGGTTATAATTCACCCCTCCACTTT.

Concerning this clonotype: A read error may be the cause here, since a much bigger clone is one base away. CDR3 sequence: CASSEGLAGLGIQYF. The CDR3 DNA follows: TGTGCCAGCAGCGAGGGACTAGCGGGATTAGGGATCCAGTACTTC. The chain carries TRBV11-3 and TRBJ2-5; the match to TRBD2 covers 13 bases. The length of the CDR3 is 15 residues. The ends lost 5 bases at V and 10 bases at J; junction bases unmatched: 10. Germline V CDR1 and CDR2: SGHNT, YENEEA.

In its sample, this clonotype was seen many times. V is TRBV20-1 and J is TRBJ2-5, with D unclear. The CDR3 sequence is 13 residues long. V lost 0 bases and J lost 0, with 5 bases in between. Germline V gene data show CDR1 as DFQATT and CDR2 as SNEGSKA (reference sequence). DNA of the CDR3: TGCAGTGCTAGAGATTGGTACCAAGAGACCCAGTACTTC. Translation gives CSARDWYQETQYF.

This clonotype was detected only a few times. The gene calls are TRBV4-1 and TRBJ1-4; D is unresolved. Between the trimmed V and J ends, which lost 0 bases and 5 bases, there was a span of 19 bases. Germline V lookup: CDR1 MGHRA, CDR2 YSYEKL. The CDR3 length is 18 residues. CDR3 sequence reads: CASSQEGGRALLNEKLFF. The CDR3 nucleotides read TGCGCCAGCAGCCAAGAAGGAGGCCGAGCATTACTAAATGAAAAACTGTTTTTT.

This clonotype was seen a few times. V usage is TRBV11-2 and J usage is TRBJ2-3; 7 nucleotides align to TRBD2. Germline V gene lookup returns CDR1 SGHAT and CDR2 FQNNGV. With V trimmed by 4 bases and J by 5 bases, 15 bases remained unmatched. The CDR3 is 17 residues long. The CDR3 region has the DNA TGTGCCAGCAGCTGGATTCGAAGGACTAGTCCGCGAGATACGCAGTATTTT. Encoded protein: CASSWIRRTSPRDTQYF.

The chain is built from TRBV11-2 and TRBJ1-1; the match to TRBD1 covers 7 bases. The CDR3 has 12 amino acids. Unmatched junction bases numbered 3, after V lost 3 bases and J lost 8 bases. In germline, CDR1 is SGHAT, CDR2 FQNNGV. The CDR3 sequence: CASSFEGAEAFF. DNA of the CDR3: TGTGCCAGCAGCTTCGAGGGGGCGGAAGCTTTCTTT.